Sequencing of this TCR beta chain was carried out in a study of control samples from healthy donors and cancer patients. Sequenced by immunoSEQ multiplex PCR; TCRdb stores in-frame clones only, minus some. The sample includes around 100,000 clones, around 89% of them seen just once. The sequenced sample consisted of PBMCs. This receptor was obtained from a man in his sixties with lung cancer.

The CDR3 coding sequence is TGTGCCTGGAGTGTCCCACAGGGGATGGGCTACACCTTC. It translates to CAWSVPQGMGYTF. The chain carries TRBV30 and TRBJ1-2; 7 positions agree with TRBD1. After removal of 0 bases from V and 8 bases from J, the junction contained 6 bases not matched to a gene. CDR3 length equals 13 residues. Germline CDR1 reads GTSNPN; CDR2 reads SVGIG (reference sequence).